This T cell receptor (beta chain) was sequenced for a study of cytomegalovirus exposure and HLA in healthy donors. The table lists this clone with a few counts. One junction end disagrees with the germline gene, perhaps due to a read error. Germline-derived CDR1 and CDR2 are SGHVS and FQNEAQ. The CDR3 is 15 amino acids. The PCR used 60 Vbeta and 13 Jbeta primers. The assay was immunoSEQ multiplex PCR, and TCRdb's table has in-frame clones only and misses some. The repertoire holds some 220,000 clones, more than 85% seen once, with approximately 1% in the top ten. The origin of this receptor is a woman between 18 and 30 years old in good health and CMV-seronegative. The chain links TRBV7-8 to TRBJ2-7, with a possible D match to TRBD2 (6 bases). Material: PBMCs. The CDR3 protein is CVSSLGGSAVYEQYF. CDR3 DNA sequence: TGTGTCAGCAGCTTAGGAGGGAGCGCGGTCTACGAGCAGTACTTC. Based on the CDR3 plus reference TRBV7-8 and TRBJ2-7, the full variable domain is GAGVSQSPRYKVAKRGQDVALRCDPISGHVSLFWYQQALGQGPEFLTYFQNEAQLDKSGLPSDRFFAERPEGSVSTLKIQRTQQEDSAVYLCVSSLGGSAVYEQYFGPGTRLTVT.